These T cell receptor beta chains were read from a single sample in a study of blood T cell repertoires in COVID-19. TCRdb's copy holds only in-frame clones and misses some; the assay was immunoSEQ multiplex PCR. The table lists 80,000 to 100,000 clones, more than 70% of them singletons, with just under 20% in the top ten. The sequenced sample consisted of peripheral blood. All receptors come from a human donor in a cohort sampled during active COVID-19. The CDR3 runs from the conserved cysteine through the conserved F or W. D genes are given only for firm matches. Clone size, where shown, is once, few, many, or a class for clones that have expanded.

>TRBJ2-5|NA|15|NA|TRBV4-2
CASSQDWGSQETQYF
TGTGCCAGCAGCCAAGATTGGGGCTCACAAGAGACCCAGTACTTC
>TRBJ2-2|NA|18|NA|TRBV5-1
CASSSPKLTPTRTGELFF
TGCGCCAGCAGCTCTCCGAAATTGACTCCTACGAGGACCGGGGAGCTGTTTTTT
>TRBJ2-7|NA|15|NA|TRBV4-2
CASSHWGAGEREQYF
TGTGCCAGCAGCCATTGGGGGGCGGGAGAGAGGGAGCAGTACTTC
>TRBJ2-7|NA|13|NA|TRBV19
CASSMGVNYEQYF
TGTGCCAGTAGTATGGGAGTGAACTACGAGCAGTACTTC
>TRBJ2-7|NA|15|TRBD2|TRBV2
CASRRLAVSSYEQYF
TGTGCCAGCAGACGACTAGCGGTGAGCTCCTACGAGCAGTACTTC
>TRBJ2-2|NA|15|NA|TRBV9
CASSVGASDTGELFF
TGTGCCAGCAGCGTGGGGGCATCGGACACCGGGGAGCTGTTTTTT
>TRBJ1-6|NA|23|NA|TRBV4-2
CASSQDQGPTWGLRSSYNSPLHF
TGTGCCAGCAGCCAAGACCAAGGCCCAACATGGGGGCTACGTAGCTCCTATAATTCACCCCTCCACTTT
>TRBJ1-2|once|14|TRBD1|TRBV19
CASSADRVRGGYTF
TGTGCCAGTAGCGCGGACAGGGTAAGAGGTGGCTACACCTTC
>TRBJ2-3|once|13|NA|TRBV6-5
CASRPTVTDTQYF
TGTGCCAGCAGGCCGACTGTGACAGATACGCAGTATTTT
>TRBJ2-3|NA|14|TRBD2|TRBV28
CASRGGGSTDTQYF
TGTGCCAGCAGGGGGGGAGGGAGCACAGATACGCAGTATTTT
>TRBJ2-2|NA|15|NA|TRBV4-1
CASSHGRGNTGELFF
TGCGCCAGCAGCCATGGCAGGGGGAACACCGGGGAGCTGTTTTTT
>TRBJ1-3|NA|15|TRBD1|TRBV28
CASRPTGGSGNTIYF
TGTGCCAGCAGGCCAACAGGGGGCTCTGGAAACACCATATATTTT
>TRBJ2-6|NA|17|TRBD1|TRBV7-3
CASSLGTDYSGANVLTF
TGTGCCAGCAGCTTAGGGACAGACTACTCTGGGGCCAACGTCCTGACTTTC
>TRBJ1-2|NA|14|TRBD1|TRBV5-4
CASSPPGQSFGYTF
TGTGCCAGCAGCCCCCCGGGACAGTCCTTTGGCTACACCTTC
>TRBJ2-7|NA|14|TRBD1|TRBV5-1
CASSFDRGLGEQYF
TGCGCCAGCAGCTTTGACAGGGGGCTAGGCGAGCAGTACTTC
>TRBJ2-7|NA|12|NA|TRBV11-2
CASSSSPREQYF
TGTGCCAGCAGCTCCTCCCCCCGCGAGCAGTACTTC
>TRBJ2-1|NA|15|TRBD2|TRBV7-2
CASSHSGRALNEQFF
TGTGCCAGCAGCCATAGCGGGAGGGCCCTCAATGAGCAGTTCTTC
>TRBJ2-7|NA|16|TRBD1|TRBV28
CASNAPGQGVSYEQYF
TGTGCCAGCAATGCCCCGGGACAGGGGGTTTCCTACGAGCAGTACTTC
>TRBJ2-4|NA|16|NA|TRBV13
CASSFLTDIAKNIQYF
TGTGCCAGCAGCTTCTTGACGGACATAGCCAAAAACATTCAGTACTTC
>TRBJ1-2|once|15|NA|TRBV19
CASSSLRVWDYGYTF
TGTGCCAGTAGTTCCCTCAGGGTTTGGGACTATGGCTACACCTTC
>TRBJ2-2|NA|14|NA|TRBV2
CASRRDRNTGELFF
TGTGCCAGCAGGCGGGACAGGAACACCGGGGAGCTGTTTTTT
>TRBJ2-7|NA|15|TRBD1|TRBV5-1
CASSRGTGQADEQYF
TGCGCCAGCAGTCGGGGGACAGGGCAGGCGGACGAGCAGTACTTC
>TRBJ1-4|NA|14|NA|TRBV11-1
CASSLLGPSEKLFF
TGTGCCAGCAGCTTGTTGGGCCCGTCTGAAAAACTGTTTTTT
>TRBJ2-7|NA|13|TRBD2|TRBV2
CASGLAGGYEQYF
TGTGCCAGCGGCCTGGCGGGAGGTTACGAGCAGTACTTC
>TRBJ1-3|NA|15|NA|TRBV9
CASSPGGSSGNTIYF
TGTGCCAGCAGCCCTGGAGGAAGCTCTGGAAACACCATATATTTT
>TRBJ2-7|NA|16|TRBD1|TRBV5-1
CASSLAGTGARREQYF
TGCGCCAGCAGCTTGGCTGGAACAGGGGCCCGGCGGGAGCAGTACTTC
>TRBJ2-3|NA|17|TRBD2|TRBV4-3
CASSQDWTSGNFNTQYF
TGCGCCAGCAGCCAAGATTGGACTAGCGGGAATTTTAATACGCAGTATTTT
>TRBJ2-7|NA|15|NA|TRBV6-1
CASSEGGTALYEQYF
TGTGCCAGCAGTGAAGGCGGGACTGCACTCTACGAGCAGTACTTC
>TRBJ2-5|NA|14|NA|TRBV5-1
CASSLEAGLKTQYF
TGCGCCAGCAGCTTGGAAGCCGGGTTGAAGACCCAGTACTTC
>TRBJ2-1|NA|18|NA|TRBV6-1
CASSERGKYPSSYNEQFF
TGTGCCAGCAGTGAAAGGGGTAAATATCCGAGCTCCTACAATGAGCAGTTCTTC
>TRBJ2-1|NA|11|TRBD1|TRBV10-3
CASSTGSEQFF
TGTGCCAGCTCGACAGGGTCTGAGCAGTTCTTC
>TRBJ2-1|NA|17|TRBD1|TRBV2
CASSPVSVDRVGNEQFF
TGTGCCAGCAGTCCAGTTAGCGTAGACAGGGTGGGCAATGAGCAGTTCTTC
>TRBJ2-7|NA|13|NA|TRBV6-1
CASSEARAYEQYF
TGTGCCAGCAGTGAAGCCAGGGCCTACGAGCAGTACTTC
>TRBJ2-2|NA|17|NA|TRBV5-1
CASSLLGGRGATGELFF
TGCGCCAGCAGCTTATTGGGGGGGCGCGGAGCGACCGGGGAGCTGTTTTTT
>TRBJ1-4|NA|14|NA|TRBV25-1
CASSGDTHNEKLFF
TGTGCCAGCAGTGGGGACACCCATAATGAAAAACTGTTTTTT
>TRBJ2-1|NA|14|TRBD1|TRBV6-6
CATWGDRGGGEQFF
TGTGCCACCTGGGGGGACAGGGGAGGTGGTGAGCAGTTCTTC
>TRBJ1-5|NA|13|NA|TRBV4-1
CASSQVRHQPQHF
TGCGCCAGCAGCCAAGTCCGTCATCAGCCCCAGCATTTT
>TRBJ1-5|NA|15|TRBD1|TRBV19
CASSIPGTGRQPQHF
TGTGCCAGTAGTATACCCGGGACAGGAAGACAGCCCCAGCATTTT
>TRBJ2-6|NA|18|NA|TRBV4-2
CASSQEYISGSGANVLTF
TGTGCCAGCAGCCAGGAATACATCAGCGGCTCTGGGGCCAACGTCCTGACTTTC
>TRBJ1-5|NA|14|NA|TRBV4-2
CASSQDRRTQPQHF
TGTGCCAGCAGCCAAGATCGGAGGACTCAGCCCCAGCATTTT